A selection of T cell receptor beta chains follows, all from one sample in a study of blood T cell repertoires in COVID-19. Some clones are missing from TCRdb's copy, which holds only in-frame ones; the method was immunoSEQ multiplex PCR. The table has approximately 85,000 clones, about nine tenths seen once; the top ten hold around 1%. Sequencing was carried out using peripheral blood. These receptors were obtained from a woman between 50 and 59 years old in a cohort sampled during active COVID-19. Each CDR3 is given with its conserved first and last residue. The D gene is left open where the match is weak. Where a row states a size, it is once, few, many or the class of an expanded clone; other rows omit it.

clone size,D gene,CDR3 length,V gene,J gene,CDR3 DNA,CDR3 protein
few,.,15,TRBV4-1,TRBJ1-2,TGCGCCAGCAGCCAAGGCGGAAATCGGGGTTTGGGCTACACCTTC,CASSQGGNRGLGYTF
.,TRBD2,15,TRBV6-2/TRBV6-3,TRBJ2-3,TGTGCCAGCAGTCGGGCGGGAGATGCGTCAGATACGCAGTATTTT,CASSRAGDASDTQYF
.,.,15,TRBV5-1,TRBJ1-1,TGCGCCAGCAGTCATGGTGAAGGGGCCAACACTGAAGCTTTCTTT,CASSHGEGANTEAFF
.,.,12,TRBV19,TRBJ1-1,TGTGCCAGTAGTATAGACAGATCTGAAGCTTTCTTT,CASSIDRSEAFF
once,.,16,TRBV5-4,TRBJ2-7,TGTGCCAGCAGCTTGGCCGGAGGAGGCGGGGCCTACGAGCAGTACTTC,CASSLAGGGGAYEQYF
.,.,11,TRBV12-3/TRBV12-4,TRBJ1-2,TGTGCCAGCAGTAGAAACATAGGCTACACCTTC,CASSRNIGYTF
.,.,13,TRBV14,TRBJ1-1,TGTGCCAGCAGCCAAGTCGGAGACACTGAAGCTTTCTTT,CASSQVGDTEAFF
once,.,13,TRBV28,TRBJ1-2,TGTGCCAGCAGGTCGGGATTTAACTATGGCTACACCTTC,CASRSGFNYGYTF
.,TRBD2,16,TRBV5-4,TRBJ2-1,TGTGCCAGCAGCTTGTTTGCAGCGGGAGATCGCAATGAGCAGTTCTTC,CASSLFAAGDRNEQFF
.,.,16,TRBV4-1,TRBJ1-4,TGCGCCAGCAGCCCCTTTGCCGGGACTGGAGCTGAAAAACTGTTTTTT,CASSPFAGTGAEKLFF
.,TRBD2,15,TRBV27,TRBJ2-3,TGTGCCAGCAGAGGGACTAAACTTATAACAGATACGCAGTATTTT,CASRGTKLITDTQYF
.,.,16,TRBV14,TRBJ2-7,TGTGCCAGCAGTCGCCTAACGGGGGACCTCTCCTACGAGCAGTACTTC,CASSRLTGDLSYEQYF
.,.,13,TRBV6-6,TRBJ1-2,TGTGCCAGCAGTACGGCAGGGTCCTATGGCTACACCTTC,CASSTAGSYGYTF
once,TRBD2,16,TRBV10-1,TRBJ2-1,TGCGCCAGCAGTGAGGCCCGTGGACTAGGGGACAATGAGCAGTTCTTC,CASSEARGLGDNEQFF
.,TRBD1,13,TRBV6-4,TRBJ1-2,TGTGCCAGCAGTGCCGGACAGGGCTATGGCTACACCTTC,CASSAGQGYGYTF
.,.,19,TRBV21-1,TRBJ2-3,TGTGCCAGCAGCAAAAAAAGGGGGACTAGCGGGAGGGGTGGCGATACGCAGTATTTT,CASSKKRGTSGRGGDTQYF
.,TRBD2,14,TRBV5-1,TRBJ2-2,TGCGCCAGCAGCTTATGGGAGGGCACCGGGGAGCTGTTTTTT,CASSLWEGTGELFF
once,.,16,TRBV20-1,TRBJ2-7,TGCAGTGCTAGTGTAAATACGCGCGGAATTTCCTACGAGCAGTACTTC,CSASVNTRGISYEQYF
.,TRBD2,16,TRBV7-6,TRBJ2-3,TGTGCCAGCAGCTTAGGGGGTAGCGGGGAGGGAGATACGCAGTATTTT,CASSLGGSGEGDTQYF
.,.,14,TRBV11-2,TRBJ2-3,TGTGCCAGCAGCTTAGATGGCCCCACAGATACGCAGTATTTT,CASSLDGPTDTQYF
.,.,14,TRBV7-8,TRBJ2-4,TGTGCCTCGTCCCAGGGTGAAGCCAAAAACATTCAGTACTTC,CASSQGEAKNIQYF
.,TRBD1,17,TRBV6-6,TRBJ2-2,TGTGCCAGCAGTCCATCCAGGGGGCGCGGTGGCCCCGGGGAGCTGTTTTTT,CASSPSRGRGGPGELFF
once,.,15,TRBV27,TRBJ2-7,TGTGCCAGCAGAGGGGGGGTTGGCAGTTACTACGAGCAGTACTTC,CASRGGVGSYYEQYF
.,TRBD2,17,TRBV10-3,TRBJ2-3,TGTGCCATCAGTGACATTCCTAGCGGGGCAGGCACAGATACGCAGTATTTT,CAISDIPSGAGTDTQYF
.,TRBD2,15,TRBV2,TRBJ2-1,TGTGCCAGCAGACCCACTAGCGGGAGTAGCAATGAGCAGTTCTTC,CASRPTSGSSNEQFF
.,TRBD1,19,TRBV19,TRBJ1-1,TGTGCCAGTAGTATAGCCCGCAAGGAGGGACAGGCTTTAGGCGCTGAAGCTTTCTTT,CASSIARKEGQALGAEAFF
.,TRBD2,16,TRBV24-1,TRBJ2-1,TGTGCCACCGGGGAGGAGACTAGCGCGTCATACAATGAGCAGTTCTTC,CATGEETSASYNEQFF
.,.,12,TRBV28,TRBJ2-1,TGTGCCAGCAGTTTAACAGAGGGTGAGCAGTTCTTC,CASSLTEGEQFF
.,TRBD1,16,TRBV18,TRBJ2-3,TGTGCCAGCTCACCACAGGGACAGGGGAGCACAGATACGCAGTATTTT,CASSPQGQGSTDTQYF
.,.,16,TRBV5-1,TRBJ2-5,TGCGCCAGCAGCTTTGGGATAGCGGATAAACAAGAGACCCAGTACTTC,CASSFGIADKQETQYF
.,TRBD1,19,TRBV4-1,TRBJ2-6,TGCGCCAGCAGCCCCCGCCCGGGACAGGGGAGCTCTGGGGCCAACGTCCTGACTTTC,CASSPRPGQGSSGANVLTF
.,TRBD1,17,TRBV28,TRBJ2-7,TGTGCCAGCAGTTTGAAGGACAGGGGCCACGAGGACTACGAGCAGTACTTC,CASSLKDRGHEDYEQYF
.,TRBD1,14,TRBV18,TRBJ1-1,TGTGCCAGCTCACGACAGGGGATGGCTGGTGAAGCTTTCTTT,CASSRQGMAGEAFF
.,TRBD1,15,TRBV19,TRBJ2-7,TGTGCCAGTAGCCTCGGACAGGGTAGTATAAACGAGCAGTACTTC,CASSLGQGSINEQYF
.,TRBD1,16,TRBV28,TRBJ1-5,TGTGCCAGCAGTTTCAGGGACAGGGGGCGCACTCAGCCCCAGCATTTT,CASSFRDRGRTQPQHF
few,.,13,TRBV2,TRBJ1-6,TGTGCCAGCGGGACAACGAACGATTCACCCCTCCACTTT,CASGTTNDSPLHF
.,TRBD2,17,TRBV18,TRBJ2-1,TGTGCCAGCTCACCCCCTAGCGGGAGAGGGTCCTACAATGAGCAGTTCTTC,CASSPPSGRGSYNEQFF
once,TRBD1,19,TRBV5-5,TRBJ1-2,TGTGCCAGCAGCTTGGGTGGGGCCTCGGGACAGGAGCTAGGTGGTGGCTACACCTTC,CASSLGGASGQELGGGYTF
.,.,12,TRBV9,TRBJ2-7,TGTGCCAGCAGCGTAGTGAGGTACGAGCAGTACTTC,CASSVVRYEQYF
.,TRBD1,14,TRBV7-2,TRBJ2-7,TGTGCCAGCGCCTACCAACAGGGGACCTACGAGCAGTACTTC,CASAYQQGTYEQYF
.,TRBD2,17,TRBV24-1,TRBJ2-3,TGTGCCACCAGTGATCCCGGGACTAGCGAAGGTACAGATACGCAGTATTTT,CATSDPGTSEGTDTQYF
.,TRBD2,17,TRBV4-1,TRBJ2-3,TGCGCCAGCAGCCAAGGTGGGACTAGCGGGGTCCGGGATACGCAGTATTTT,CASSQGGTSGVRDTQYF
.,.,14,TRBV5-5,TRBJ2-3,TGTGCCAGCAGCAAACAGGGTGGAACAGATACGCAGTATTTT,CASSKQGGTDTQYF
.,.,16,TRBV28,TRBJ1-1,TGTGCCAGCAGTTTCCTCCCTCCGGTTTCGAACACTGAAGCTTTCTTT,CASSFLPPVSNTEAFF
.,.,16,TRBV11-2,TRBJ2-7,TGTGCCAGCAGCTTGCTCATCGGACAGCGAGTTGACGAGCAGTACTTC,CASSLLIGQRVDEQYF
.,.,16,TRBV9,TRBJ1-2,TGTGCCAGCAGCACTCGACCCTCTAAGGGACTGGGTGGCTACACCTTC,CASSTRPSKGLGGYTF
.,.,13,TRBV6-5,TRBJ1-3,TGTGCCAGCAGTTATGGCGGAGGAAACACCATATATTTT,CASSYGGGNTIYF
.,.,15,TRBV21-1,TRBJ2-1,TGTGCCAGCAGCAAAGGGGGGAGGGGATACAATGAGCAGTTCTTC,CASSKGGRGYNEQFF
.,TRBD1,16,TRBV3-1/TRBV3-2,TRBJ2-3,TGTGCCAGCAGCCAGGGACAGGGGCAGGGCACAGATACGCAGTATTTT,CASSQGQGQGTDTQYF
.,.,14,TRBV27,TRBJ1-1,TGTGCCAGCAGTTTAGGGCAGGTGAACACTGAAGCTTTCTTT,CASSLGQVNTEAFF
.,TRBD2,15,TRBV19,TRBJ2-2,TGTGCCAGTAGTAAAGCGGGAGAGAGCACCGGGGAGCTGTTTTTT,CASSKAGESTGELFF